The sequence of this TCR beta chain was determined in a study of radiotherapy plus CTLA-4 blockade in lung cancer. Study in general: Objective responses were documented in about 19% of patients, with disease control in about 31%.

The method was immunoSEQ multiplex PCR; TCRdb's version includes in-frame clones alone and lacks a portion of them. The sample lists some 60,000 clones; over 65% were seen once. This TCR was sampled from a human donor with non-small cell lung cancer who had a partial response to radiotherapy plus ipilimumab. Here the sequenced sample was peripheral blood, taken from a patient treated with radiotherapy plus ipilimumab.

In DNA, the CDR3 is TGTGCCAGCAGCGTGGGGACTAGCGGGGGAGCCCACGAGCAGTACTTC. Translated: CASSVGTSGGAHEQYF. The chain carries TRBV9 and TRBJ2-7; 14 positions match TRBD2. Trimming at V came to 2 bases and at J to 5 bases, leaving 6 bases not matched to a gene. The V gene's germline CDR1 is SGDLS and CDR2 YYNGEE. This CDR3 contains 16 residues.